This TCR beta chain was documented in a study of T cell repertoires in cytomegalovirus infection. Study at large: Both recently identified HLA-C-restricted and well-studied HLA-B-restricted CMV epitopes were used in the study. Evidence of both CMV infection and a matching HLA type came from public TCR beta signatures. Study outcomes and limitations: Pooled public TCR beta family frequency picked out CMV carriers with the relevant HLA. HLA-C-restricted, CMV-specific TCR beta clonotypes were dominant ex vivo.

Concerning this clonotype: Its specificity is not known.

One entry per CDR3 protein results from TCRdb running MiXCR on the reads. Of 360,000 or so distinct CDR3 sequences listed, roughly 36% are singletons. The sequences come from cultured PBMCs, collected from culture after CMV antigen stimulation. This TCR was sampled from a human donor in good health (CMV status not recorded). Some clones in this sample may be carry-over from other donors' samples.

The CDR3 sequence: CASSPTGTDQETQYF. In nucleotides, the CDR3 is TGCGCCAGCAGCCCGACAGGGACTGATCAAGAGACCCAGTACTTC. The J gene is TRBJ2-5, the V gene TRBV4-3; D may be TRBD1 (7 bases). Germline CDR1 reads LGHNA; CDR2 reads YSLEER. The CDR3 consists of 15 residues. Trimming took 4 bases from V and 2 from J, leaving 14 bases between them.